One and the same sample provided the 11 T cell receptor beta chains below, sequenced in a study of shared clonotypes between healthy human individuals. The data were produced by immunoSEQ multiplex PCR, yet TCRdb's version contains in-frame clones alone and is incomplete. The data hold 2 million to 2.5 million clones, with about 92% observed a single time. Sequencing was performed on naive CD4+ T cells from PBMCs. The subset denotes: CD45RA+ positively selected. The receptors derive from a man aged 18-30 years in good health. Some clones in this sample may be carry-over from other donors' samples.

The rearrangement joins TRBV29-1 to TRBJ1-1; 8 positions agree with TRBD1. Trimming cost V 5 bases and J 1 base; bases outside gene matches: 9. In germline, CDR1 is SQVTM, CDR2 ANQGSEA. There are 15 residues in the CDR3. The CDR3, as DNA: TGCAGCGTTACCGGACAGGGAGCCTCGAACACTGAAGCTTTCTTT. Translated: CSVTGQGASNTEAFF.

In this sample, this clone turned up once. The chain carries TRBV15 and TRBJ2-7; D not resolved. Germline CDR1 is LNHNV and CDR2 is YYDKDF (reference sequence). The CDR3 runs to 13 residues. Trimming left V 0 bases short and J 4 bases short, with 7 bases between. DNA for the CDR3: TGTGCCACCAGCAGAGATCCCAAATACGAGCAGTACTTC. This sequence encodes CATSRDPKYEQYF.

The chain combines TRBV6-5 with TRBJ2-5; 10 positions agree with TRBD2. CDR1 is MNHEY, CDR2 SVGAGI, per germline. CDR3 length equals 15 residues. Losses at the gene ends were 4 bases for V and 4 bases for J; bases not matched to a gene: 6. The DNA of the CDR3 is TGTGCCAGCAGTTCTGGCGGACTAGCGGCAGAGACCCAGTACTTC. The encoded protein is CASSSGGLAAETQYF.

This chain joins TRBV28 and TRBJ1-2; D not resolved. Germline V gene lookup returns CDR1 MDHEN and CDR2 SYDVKM. V lost 5 bases and J 6 bases, leaving 16 bases between the germline ends. The CDR3 contains 14 residues. CDR3 in amino acids: CASSPFGWADGYTF. CDR3 nucleotides: TGTGCCAGCAGTCCTTTCGGGTGGGCGGATGGCTACACCTTC.

The chain employs TRBV9 and TRBJ2-2, with a weak D call TRBD1 (7 bases). V was shortened by 2 bases and J by 6 bases, with 11 bases between the two germline ends. The CDR3 covers 14 residues. Germline CDR1 and CDR2: SGDLS and YYNGEE. CDR3 bases: TGTGCCAGCAGCGTTCGGAGGGGGCCCGGGGAGCTGTTTTTT. Its protein product is CASSVRRGPGELFF.

With respect to this clone: Other DNA sequences in the sample encode the same CDR3. The chain is built from TRBV5-1 and TRBJ2-3; no clear D. V lost 0 bases and J 5 bases, leaving 4 bases between the germline ends. The CDR3 is 12 amino acids. Germline CDR1 reads SGHRS; CDR2 reads YFSETQ. CDR3 residues: CASSLDGDTQYF. As DNA, the CDR3 is TGCGCCAGCAGCTTGGATGGAGATACGCAGTATTTT. The variable domain in full, with the rest retrieved from reference TRBV5-1 and TRBJ2-3, is KAGVTQTPRYLIKTRGQQVTLSCSPISGHRSVSWYQQTPGQGLQFLFEYFSETQRNKGNFPGRFSGRQFSNSRSEMNVSTLELGDSALYLCASSLDGDTQYFGPGTRLTVL.

The chain has TRBV29-1 and TRBJ1-1; 7 bases map to TRBD1. Trimming cost V 4 bases and J 1 base; bases outside gene matches: 18. Germline-derived CDR1 and CDR2 are SQVTM and ANQGSEA. The CDR3 is 18 residues long. Here the CDR3 DNA reads TGCAGCGTTGCCCCCCTGGCCCCCTATCAGGGGGGGAACACTGAAGCTTTCTTT. This translates into CSVAPLAPYQGGNTEAFF.

Notes on this clone: This CDR3 is also generated by other DNA sequences in the sample. The chain links TRBV20-1 to TRBJ2-2, with unresolved D. Deletions cut 1 base from V and 5 bases from J, with 2 bases between. The germline V gene has CDR1 DFQATT and CDR2 SNEGSKA (reference sequence). The CDR3 has 11 residues. CDR3 sequence: CSARGTGELFF. The CDR3 nucleotides read TGCAGTGCTAGAGGGACCGGGGAGCTGTTTTTT.

This sequence joins TRBV21-1 and TRBJ1-4. TRBV21-1 is listed as a pseudogene. CDR3 size: 17 residues. As DNA, the CDR3 is TGTGCCAGCAGCAAATGGGGTGATGGGGGGCTCAATGAAAAACTGTTTTTT. This encodes CASSKWGDGGLNEKLFF.

The gene calls are TRBV5-4 and TRBJ1-1; D is ambiguous. Trimming left V 1 base short and J 4 bases short, with 14 bases between. The CDR3 loop spans 15 amino acids. Germline V gene data show CDR1 as SGHNT and CDR2 as YYREEE (reference sequence). CDR3 protein: CASSLSTNDGTEAFF. As DNA, the CDR3 is TGTGCCAGCAGCTTGAGCACCAACGACGGCACTGAAGCTTTCTTT.

V is TRBV30 and J is TRBJ2-2, with a tentative D call TRBD2 (6 bases). This CDR3 contains 16 residues. In germline, CDR1 is GTSNPN, CDR2 SVGIG (reference sequence). Between the trimmed V and J ends, which lost 2 bases and 8 bases, there was a span of 21 bases. The CDR3 DNA follows: TGTGCCTGGAGTAGAGGGGCGGGATCCCTCCCGGGGGAGCTGTTTTTT. Protein product: CAWSRGAGSLPGELFF.